This is a list of T cell receptor beta chains from one sample in a study of shared clonotypes between healthy human individuals. TCRdb's copy holds only in-frame clones and misses some; the assay was immunoSEQ multiplex PCR. The sample consists of under 2,500,000 clones, 90% to 97% of them appearing once. The source material was naive CD4+ T cells sorted from blood. All receptors come from a man between 18 and 29 years old in good health. Both conserved end residues are part of each CDR3. Each record gives: J gene, clone size, D gene, V gene, CDR3 protein, CDR3 DNA. A D gene is named only where the DNA matches it firmly. For some rows the clone size is stated as once, few or many, or as a class when expanded; others skip it.

J: TRBJ1-1; size: once; D: .; V: TRBV5-6; CDR3: CASSFPNTEAFF; DNA: TGTGCCAGCAGCTTTCCCAACACTGAAGCTTTCTTT
J: TRBJ2-7; size: .; D: .; V: TRBV6-1; CDR3: CASSEQRAGEQYF; DNA: TGTGCCAGCAGTGAACAACGGGCGGGCGAGCAGTACTTC
J: TRBJ1-2; size: .; D: TRBD1; V: TRBV6-5; CDR3: CASSYGQGLSYGYTF; DNA: TGTGCCAGCAGCTACGGACAGGGCCTGAGCTATGGCTACACCTTC
J: TRBJ2-3; size: .; D: .; V: TRBV10-2; CDR3: CASRQIWTSGTDTQYF; DNA: TGCGCCAGCAGACAGATTTGGACCTCCGGCACAGATACGCAGTATTTT
J: TRBJ2-7; size: once; D: TRBD2; V: TRBV11-2; CDR3: CASSPTLAGTEQYF; DNA: TGTGCCAGCAGCCCAACCCTAGCGGGAACCGAGCAGTACTTC
J: TRBJ2-1; size: .; D: .; V: TRBV2; CDR3: CASSEVRTPYNEQFF; DNA: TGTGCCAGCAGTGAAGTGCGGACCCCCTACAATGAGCAGTTCTTC
J: TRBJ1-1; size: .; D: .; V: TRBV19; CDR3: CASSIWGDTEAFF; DNA: TGTGCCAGTAGTATTTGGGGGGACACTGAAGCTTTCTTT
J: TRBJ1-2; size: .; D: TRBD1; V: TRBV5-4; CDR3: CASSLGGTSRQGGGGYTF; DNA: TGTGCCAGCAGCTTGGGGGGGACATCTAGACAGGGCGGCGGTGGCTACACCTTC
J: TRBJ2-1; size: .; D: .; V: TRBV19; CDR3: CASSPNTGRFYNEQFF; DNA: TGTGCCAGCAGCCCGAATACAGGGCGATTTTACAATGAGCAGTTCTTC
J: TRBJ2-3; size: .; D: TRBD2; V: TRBV19; CDR3: CASRITSGRTDTQYF; DNA: TGTGCCAGTAGGATTACTAGCGGGAGAACAGATACGCAGTATTTT
J: TRBJ1-1; size: .; D: .; V: TRBV7-6; CDR3: CASSYHNRDPSSITEAFF; DNA: TGTGCCAGCAGCTATCACAACCGGGACCCCAGTTCGATCACTGAAGCTTTCTTT
J: TRBJ2-5; size: .; D: .; V: TRBV13; CDR3: CASSLGWDGQETQYF; DNA: TGTGCCAGCAGCTTAGGGTGGGACGGACAAGAGACCCAGTACTTC
J: TRBJ1-1; size: few; D: TRBD1; V: TRBV5-1; CDR3: CASSSGGQGRRTEAFF; DNA: TGCGCCAGCAGCTCGGGAGGACAGGGGAGGAGAACTGAAGCTTTCTTT
J: TRBJ2-1; size: .; D: .; V: TRBV5-1; CDR3: CASSPVTGSYNEQFF; DNA: TGCGCCAGCAGCCCTGTGACAGGCTCCTACAATGAGCAGTTCTTC
J: TRBJ2-1; size: .; D: .; V: TRBV9; CDR3: CASSSDGLKDEQFF; DNA: TGTGCCAGCAGCTCGGACGGGCTTAAGGATGAGCAGTTCTTC
J: TRBJ1-1; size: .; D: .; V: TRBV25-1; CDR3: CARIALDPEAFF; DNA: TGTGCCAGGATTGCCCTGGATCCTGAAGCTTTCTTT
J: TRBJ1-6; size: .; D: TRBD1; V: TRBV6-5; CDR3: CASMAGTAPNSPLHF; DNA: TGTGCCAGCATGGCCGGGACAGCGCCTAATTCACCCCTCCACTTT
J: TRBJ1-5; size: .; D: .; V: TRBV7-2; CDR3: CASSLDAVSNQPQHF; DNA: TGTGCCAGCAGCCTCGATGCAGTTAGCAATCAGCCCCAGCATTTT
J: TRBJ1-1; size: .; D: .; V: TRBV7-9; CDR3: CASSSTTGNTEAFF; DNA: TGTGCCAGCAGCTCCACGACAGGGAACACTGAAGCTTTCTTT
J: TRBJ2-7; size: .; D: TRBD2; V: TRBV19; CDR3: CASSEVSGGTYEQYF; DNA: TGTGCCAGTAGTGAGGTTAGCGGGGGCACCTACGAGCAGTACTTC
J: TRBJ1-6; size: .; D: TRBD1; V: TRBV6-1; CDR3: CASSGRQGTNNSPLHF; DNA: TGTGCCAGCAGTGGTCGACAGGGAACAAATAATTCACCCCTCCACTTT
J: TRBJ1-2; size: once; D: .; V: TRBV7-2; CDR3: CASSLAPRVNYGYTF; DNA: TGTGCCAGCAGCTTAGCGCCGCGGGTTAACTATGGCTACACCTTC
J: TRBJ1-5; size: .; D: .; V: TRBV4-1; CDR3: CASSQAGGRDDQPQHF; DNA: TGCGCCAGCAGCCAAGCTGGGGGACGAGACGATCAGCCCCAGCATTTT